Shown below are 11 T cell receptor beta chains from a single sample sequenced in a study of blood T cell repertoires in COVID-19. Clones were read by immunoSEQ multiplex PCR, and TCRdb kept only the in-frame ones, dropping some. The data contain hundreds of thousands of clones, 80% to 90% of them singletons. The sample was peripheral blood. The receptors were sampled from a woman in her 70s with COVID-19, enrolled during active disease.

CDR3 sequence (DNA): TGTGCCAGCAGCTCGGACAGGGGGTTCCACGAGCAGTACTTC. It yields the protein CASSSDRGFHEQYF. The chain combines TRBV7-9 with TRBJ2-7; 10 bases line up with TRBD1. This CDR3 spans 14 amino acids. Trimming took 4 bases from V and 5 from J; bases not matched to a gene: 5. CDR1 is SEHNR, CDR2 FQNEAQ, per germline (reference sequence).

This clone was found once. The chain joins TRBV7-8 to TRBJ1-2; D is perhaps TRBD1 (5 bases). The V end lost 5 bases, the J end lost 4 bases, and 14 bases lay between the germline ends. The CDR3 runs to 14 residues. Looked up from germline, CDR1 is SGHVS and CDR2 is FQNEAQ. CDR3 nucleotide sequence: TGTGCCAGCAGCACATCCGGGACTGCCTATGGCTACACCTTC. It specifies CASSTSGTAYGYTF.

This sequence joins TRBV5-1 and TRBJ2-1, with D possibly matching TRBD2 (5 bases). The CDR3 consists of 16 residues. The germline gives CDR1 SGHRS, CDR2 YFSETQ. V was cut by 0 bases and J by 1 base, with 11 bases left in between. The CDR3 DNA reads TGCGCCAGCAGCTTGGCCACGGTAGCGTCCTACAATGAGCAGTTCTTC. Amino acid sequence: CASSLATVASYNEQFF. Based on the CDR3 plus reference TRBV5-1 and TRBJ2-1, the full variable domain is KAGVTQTPRYLIKTRGQQVTLSCSPISGHRSVSWYQQTPGQGLQFLFEYFSETQRNKGNFPGRFSGRQFSNSRSEMNVSTLELGDSALYLCASSLATVASYNEQFFGPGTRLTVL.

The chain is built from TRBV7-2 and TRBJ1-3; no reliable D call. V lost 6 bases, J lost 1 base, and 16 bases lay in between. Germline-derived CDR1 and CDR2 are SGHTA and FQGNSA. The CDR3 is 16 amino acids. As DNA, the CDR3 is TGTGCCAGCAGGCCCCCGGGAGGGCTATCTGGAAACACCATATATTTT. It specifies CASRPPGGLSGNTIYF.

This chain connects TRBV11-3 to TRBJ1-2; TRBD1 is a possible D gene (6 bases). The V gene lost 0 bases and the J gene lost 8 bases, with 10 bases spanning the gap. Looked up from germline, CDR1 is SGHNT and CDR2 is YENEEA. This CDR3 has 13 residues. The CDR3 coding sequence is TGTGCCAGCAGCTTAGAGGCAGGGGTAGGCTACACCTTC. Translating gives CASSLEAGVGYTF.

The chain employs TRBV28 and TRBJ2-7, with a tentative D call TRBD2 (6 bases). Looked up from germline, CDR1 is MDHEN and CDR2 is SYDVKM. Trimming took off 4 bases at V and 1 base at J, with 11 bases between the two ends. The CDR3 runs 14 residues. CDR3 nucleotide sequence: TGTGCCAGCAGTTATCGGCGGGATTCCTACGAGCAGTACTTC. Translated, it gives CASSYRRDSYEQYF. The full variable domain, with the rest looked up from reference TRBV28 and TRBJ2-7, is DVKVTQSSRYLVKRTGEKVFLECVQDMDHENMFWYRQDPGLGLRLIYFSYDVKMKEKGDIPEGYSVSREKKERFSLILESASTNQTSMYLCASSYRRDSYEQYFGPGTRLTVT.

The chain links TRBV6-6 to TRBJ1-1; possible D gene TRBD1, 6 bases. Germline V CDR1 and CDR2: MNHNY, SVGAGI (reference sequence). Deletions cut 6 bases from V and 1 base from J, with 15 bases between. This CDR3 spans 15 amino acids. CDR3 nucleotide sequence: TGTGCCAGCAGGCCCCGGGGGGCGGGGAACACTGAAGCTTTCTTT. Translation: CASRPRGAGNTEAFF.

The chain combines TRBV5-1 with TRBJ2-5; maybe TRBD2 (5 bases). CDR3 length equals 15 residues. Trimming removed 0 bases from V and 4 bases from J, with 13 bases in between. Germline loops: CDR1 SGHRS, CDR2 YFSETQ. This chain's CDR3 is CASSLGGSGLETQYF. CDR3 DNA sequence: TGCGCCAGCAGCTTGGGAGGGTCTGGGCTAGAGACCCAGTACTTC.

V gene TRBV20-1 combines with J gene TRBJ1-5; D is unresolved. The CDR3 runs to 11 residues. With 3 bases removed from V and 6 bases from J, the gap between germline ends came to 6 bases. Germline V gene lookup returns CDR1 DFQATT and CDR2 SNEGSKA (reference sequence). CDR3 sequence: CSASVGQPQHF. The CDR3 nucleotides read TGCAGTGCTAGCGTCGGTCAGCCCCAGCATTTT.

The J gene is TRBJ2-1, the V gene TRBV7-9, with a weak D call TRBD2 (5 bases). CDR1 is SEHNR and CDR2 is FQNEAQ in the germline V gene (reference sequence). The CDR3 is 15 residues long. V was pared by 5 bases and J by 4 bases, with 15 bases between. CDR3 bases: TGTGCCAGCAGCCCGAAAAGGACGGGATACAATGAGCAGTTCTTC. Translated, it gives CASSPKRTGYNEQFF.

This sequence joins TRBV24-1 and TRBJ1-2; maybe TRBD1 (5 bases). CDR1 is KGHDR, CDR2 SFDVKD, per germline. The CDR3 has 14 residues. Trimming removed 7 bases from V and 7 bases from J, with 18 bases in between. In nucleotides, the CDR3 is TGTGCCACCAGCCCCGGGGGGGGATCTCCTGGCTACACCTTC. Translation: CATSPGGGSPGYTF.